These 2 T cell receptor beta chains were all obtained from the same sample, sequenced in a study of identical twins listed by TCRdb under 2016. Library preparation employed 5' RACE. The sample was run on an Illumina HiSeq 2000. In-frame beta chains were kept once TCRdb had trimmed the public reads at Q25 with fastp and called clones with MiXCR. All rows with the same CDR3 protein become a single entry with the most common DNA and genes. Present in this sample are hundreds of thousands of distinct CDR3 sequences, around a sixth of which were seen just once. The ten top clones hold about an eighth of the sample. The same specimen was also included in a second study, on T cells expressing NK-cell markers.

The sample consisted of PBMCs. The source of these receptors is a woman younger than 35 in good health.

V is TRBV5-6 and J is TRBJ2-1; 9 bases match TRBD2. CDR1 is SGHDT, CDR2 YYEEEE, per germline. V lost 6 bases and J lost 2; bases outside the gene matches: 15. The CDR3 length is 18 residues. The DNA of the CDR3 is TGTGCCAGCAACCGAGCTGGCGGGGGGGCCGGCACCTACAATGAGCAGTTCTTC. This codes for CASNRAGGGAGTYNEQFF.

This clonotype was detected a few times. The chain is built from TRBV6-2 or TRBV6-3 and TRBJ2-1, with 8 bases lining up with TRBD2. With V trimmed by 4 bases and J by 5 bases, 4 bases remained unmatched. This CDR3 spans 14 amino acids. Germline V lookup: CDR1 MNHEY, CDR2 SVGEGT. CDR3 in amino acids: CASSSGGSHNEQFF. The CDR3 nucleotides read TGTGCCAGCAGTTCGGGAGGGTCCCACAATGAGCAGTTCTTC.